This is a list of T cell receptor beta chains from one sample in a study of shared clonotypes between healthy human individuals. Assay used: immunoSEQ multiplex PCR; TCRdb lists only in-frame clones, some missing. The table records some 1,900,000 clones, about 95% of them present only once. The sequenced sample consisted of naive CD8+ T cells sorted from blood. These receptors were collected from a man aged 18 to 29 in good health. Each CDR3 is given with its conserved first and last residue. A D gene is named only where the DNA matches it firmly. Part of the rows lack a size; the others show once, few, many or a class for expanded clones.

cdr3_aa cdr3_nt v_call clone_size d_call j_call
CASSPTTSGRNEQFF TGTGCCAGCAGCCCCACGACTAGCGGGAGAAATGAGCAGTTCTTC TRBV9 once TRBD2 TRBJ2-1
CASSHLGTDNSPLHF TGCGCCAGCAGCCATCTAGGGACTGATAATTCACCCCTCCACTTT TRBV4-3 - - TRBJ1-6
CASSSIGTPGTILHSPLHF TGTGCCAGCAGTTCCATCGGGACTCCCGGGACGATACTTCATTCACCCCTCCACTTT TRBV27 - - TRBJ1-6
CASSPLAGSYEQYF TGTGCCAGCAGCCCCCTAGCGGGCTCCTACGAGCAGTACTTC TRBV6-5 - TRBD2 TRBJ2-7
CASRSGLAGSMDTQYF TGCGCCAGCAGATCCGGCCTAGCGGGGTCCATGGATACGCAGTATTTT TRBV5-1 - TRBD2 TRBJ2-3
CASHAELAQETQYF TGTGCCAGCCACGCTGAACTAGCGCAAGAGACCCAGTACTTC TRBV28 - TRBD2 TRBJ2-5
CASATPGNPYEQYF TGCGCCAGCGCCACCCCAGGGAACCCCTACGAGCAGTACTTC TRBV4-1 - - TRBJ2-7
CASSIFGQPNGYTF TGTGCCAGCAGTATATTTGGCCAGCCCAATGGCTACACCTTC TRBV19 - - TRBJ1-2
CASSLRQGVGETQYF TGTGCCAGCAGCTTACGACAGGGGGTAGGGGAGACCCAGTACTTC TRBV7-9 - TRBD1 TRBJ2-5
CASSPVESGANVLTF TGTGCCAGTAGTCCCGTTGAATCTGGGGCCAACGTCCTGACTTTC TRBV19 - - TRBJ2-6
CASSYGGNEQFF TGTGCCAGCAGTTACGGGGGGAATGAGCAGTTCTTC TRBV6-5 - - TRBJ2-1
CASSLGVLGELFF TGCGCCAGCAGCTTGGGAGTTCTCGGGGAGCTGTTTTTT TRBV5-1 - - TRBJ2-2
CASSQTSGGGGPYYEQYF TGCGCCAGCAGCCAAACTAGCGGGGGGGGCGGTCCCTACTACGAGCAGTACTTC TRBV4-1 - TRBD2 TRBJ2-7
CASSLAGTGKQKLFF TGTGCCAGCAGCCTAGCCGGGACAGGCAAGCAAAAACTGTTTTTT TRBV7-9 - TRBD1 TRBJ1-4
CASSEQGWDGYTF TGCGCCAGCAGTGAACAGGGTTGGGATGGCTACACCTTC TRBV10-2 - - TRBJ1-2
CASSPTDWGRTDTQYF TGTGCCAGCAGCCCCACAGACTGGGGACGCACAGATACGCAGTATTTT TRBV5-6 - - TRBJ2-3
CASSLFSVRNEKLFF TGTGCCAGCAGCTTGTTTTCGGTGAGGAATGAAAAACTGTTTTTT TRBV5-6 - - TRBJ1-4
CASSLTQPLYGYTF TGTGCCAGCAGCTTAACCCAGCCTCTCTATGGCTACACCTTC TRBV7-2 - - TRBJ1-2
CASSWGPNYEQYF TGTGCCAGCAGTTGGGGACCGAACTACGAGCAGTACTTC TRBV7-2 - - TRBJ2-7
CASSYSIPRGYTF TGTGCCAGCAGTTACTCGATACCCCGTGGCTACACCTTC TRBV6-5 - - TRBJ1-2
CASSIDLGETQYF TGTGCCAGTAGTATAGATCTAGGGGAGACCCAGTACTTC TRBV19 few - TRBJ2-5
CSVAVMNTEAFF TGCAGCGTTGCAGTAATGAACACTGAAGCTTTCTTT TRBV29-1 - - TRBJ1-1
CASSLERGYEQYF TGTGCCAGCAGCTTAGAAAGAGGCTACGAGCAGTACTTC TRBV13 - - TRBJ2-7
CASSYSEEGHSPLHF TGTGCCAGCAGTTACTCTGAGGAGGGGCACTCACCCCTCCACTTT TRBV6-5 - - TRBJ1-6
CASSLEGRPHYEQYF TGTGCCAGCAGCTTAGAAGGCAGACCCCACTACGAGCAGTACTTC TRBV11-2 - - TRBJ2-7
CASSGGTGGFNYGYTF TGTGCCAGCAGCGGCGGGACAGGGGGCTTCAACTATGGCTACACCTTC TRBV9 - TRBD1 TRBJ1-2
CASSAGVRAYEQYF TGTGCCAGCTCCGCAGGGGTCAGGGCTTACGAGCAGTACTTC TRBV27 - - TRBJ2-7
CASSLLWEENEKLFF TGTGCCAGCAGCTTGTTATGGGAGGAAAATGAAAAACTGTTTTTT TRBV5-6 - - TRBJ1-4
CASSLEGAPAADTQYF TGTGCCAGCAGCTTAGAGGGCGCACCAGCCGCAGATACGCAGTATTTT TRBV7-8 - - TRBJ2-3